Included here is one TCR beta chain sequence, with context. Distinct nucleotide sequences in the sample also encode this CDR3. Assay: immunoSEQ multiplex PCR; the TCRdb copy retains only in-frame clones and omits some. Of 2 million to 2.5 million clones listed, 93% are singletons. CDR1 and CDR2 from the germline V gene are KGHSH and LQKENI. V was clipped by 1 base and J by 0 bases, with 10 bases between them. CDR3 length: 15 amino acids. The data derive from a study of shared clonotypes between healthy human individuals. Overall study context: Used for every donor were three CD4 naive, three CD4 memory, two CD8 naive and one CD8 memory plate.

The J gene is TRBJ2-7, the V gene TRBV18; either TRBD1 or TRBD2 may supply D (6 bases each). Sequencing input: naive CD4+ T cells from PBMCs. Subset specified: CD45RA+ positively selected. The source is a man aged 18 to 30 in good health. Some clones in this sample may be carry-over from other donors' samples. For the CDR3, the DNA is TGTGCCAGCTCACCACGTGGGGGGCCCTCCTACGAGCAGTACTTC. Translated, it gives CASSPRGGPSYEQYF.